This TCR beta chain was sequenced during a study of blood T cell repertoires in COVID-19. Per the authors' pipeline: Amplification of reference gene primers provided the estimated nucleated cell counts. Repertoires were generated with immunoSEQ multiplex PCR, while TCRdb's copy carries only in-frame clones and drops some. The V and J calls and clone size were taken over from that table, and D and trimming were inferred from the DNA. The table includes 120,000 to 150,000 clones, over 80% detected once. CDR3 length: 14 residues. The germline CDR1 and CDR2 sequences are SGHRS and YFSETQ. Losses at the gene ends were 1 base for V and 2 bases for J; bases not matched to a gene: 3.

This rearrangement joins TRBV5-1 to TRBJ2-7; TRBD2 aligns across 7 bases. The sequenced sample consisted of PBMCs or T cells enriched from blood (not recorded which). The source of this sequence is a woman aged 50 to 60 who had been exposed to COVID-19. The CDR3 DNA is TGCGCCAGCAGCTTGACTAGCGAGACCTACGAGCAGTACTTC. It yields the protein CASSLTSETYEQYF.